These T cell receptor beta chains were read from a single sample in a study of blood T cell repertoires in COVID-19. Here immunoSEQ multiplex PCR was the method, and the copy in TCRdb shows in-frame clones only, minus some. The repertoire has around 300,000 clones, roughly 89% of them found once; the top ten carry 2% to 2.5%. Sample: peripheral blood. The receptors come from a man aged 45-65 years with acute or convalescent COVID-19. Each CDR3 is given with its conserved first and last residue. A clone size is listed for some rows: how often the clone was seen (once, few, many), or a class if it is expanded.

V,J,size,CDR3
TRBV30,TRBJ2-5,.,CAFQGVRETQYF
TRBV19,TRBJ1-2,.,CASSASGIYGYTF
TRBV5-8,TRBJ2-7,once,CASSLEVGQATYEQYF
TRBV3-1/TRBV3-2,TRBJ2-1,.,CASSQGAVPYNEQFF
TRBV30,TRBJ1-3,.,CAWTKQGAGNTIYF
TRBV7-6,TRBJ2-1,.,CASSLGPSGGASDEQFF
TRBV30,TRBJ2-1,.,CAWSGTGSYNEQFF
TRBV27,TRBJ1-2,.,CASKEARVTNYGYTF
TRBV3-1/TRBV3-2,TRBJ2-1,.,CASSRGGGARGGEQFF
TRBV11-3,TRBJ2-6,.,CASSTGQGQGSGANVLTF
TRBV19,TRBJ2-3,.,CASSGGGRFGADTQYF
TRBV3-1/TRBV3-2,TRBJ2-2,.,CASSKYSGQGETGELFF
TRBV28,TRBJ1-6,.,CASSLSLTGRNSPLHF
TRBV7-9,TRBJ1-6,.,CASSLEPSGYNSPLHF
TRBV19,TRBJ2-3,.,CASGKGTDTQYF
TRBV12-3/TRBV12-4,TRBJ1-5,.,CASRRGVNQPQHF
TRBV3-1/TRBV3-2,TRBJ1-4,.,CASSQDMGGTAHATNEKLFF
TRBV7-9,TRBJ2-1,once,CASSQLYNEQFF
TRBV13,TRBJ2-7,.,CASRPPRTGTYEQYF
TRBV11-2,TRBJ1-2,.,CASGDRGNYGYTF
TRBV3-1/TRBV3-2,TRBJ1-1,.,CASSYTGGTEAFF
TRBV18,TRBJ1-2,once,CASSPTGDSYGYTF
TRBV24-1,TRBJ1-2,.,CATSDSGQGYGYTF
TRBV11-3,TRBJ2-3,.,CASSLGLAGGSTDTQYF
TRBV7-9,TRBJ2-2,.,CASSLGRGRTTGELFF
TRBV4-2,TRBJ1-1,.,CASSQEQTGWTEAFF
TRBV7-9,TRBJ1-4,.,CASSLAPTATNEKLFF
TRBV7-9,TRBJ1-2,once,CASSPGTGRIGWSDGYTF
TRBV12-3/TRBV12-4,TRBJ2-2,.,CASSLGGNGELFF
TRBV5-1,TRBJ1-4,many,CASSLGGRSAGEKLFF
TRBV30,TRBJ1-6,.,CAWTDREWYNSPLHF
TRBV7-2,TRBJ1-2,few,CASSFTEASYGYTF
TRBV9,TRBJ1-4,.,CASSVEFSKGQSVREKLFF
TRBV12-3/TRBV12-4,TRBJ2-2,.,CASSFGEGGELFF
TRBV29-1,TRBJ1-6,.,CSVGEGRNSPLHF
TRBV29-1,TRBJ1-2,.,CSVSLGTGEGF
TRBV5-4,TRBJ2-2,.,CASSPLGGNTGELFF
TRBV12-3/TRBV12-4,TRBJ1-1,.,CASSGPPPEAFF
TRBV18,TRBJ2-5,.,CASSPWDSGETQYF
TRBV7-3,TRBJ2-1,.,CASSLRAGTSGDPLNEQFF
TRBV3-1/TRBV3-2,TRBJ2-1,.,CASSQAGTGEFF
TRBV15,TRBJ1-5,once,CATSRDSGGDSNQPQHF
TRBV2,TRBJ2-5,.,CASSAGGGETQYF
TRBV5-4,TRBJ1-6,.,CASSLMGGTGVSPLHF
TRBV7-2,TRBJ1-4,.,CASSLGLRDEKLFF
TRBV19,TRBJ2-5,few,CASSIRGGHETQYF
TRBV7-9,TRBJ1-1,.,CASSLEGGAGTEAFF
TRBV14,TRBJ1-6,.,CASSQLGTGEDSPLHF
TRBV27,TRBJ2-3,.,CASSFVSTDTQYF
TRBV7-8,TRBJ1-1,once,CASSPVGGGEEAFF